This TCR beta chain was profiled in a study of technical replicates of blood from several donors. The ends lost 1 base at V and 5 bases at J; junction bases unmatched: 12. This CDR3 spans 17 amino acids. From germline, CDR1 is SGHDN and CDR2 FVKESK. Sequencing used immunoSEQ multiplex PCR; TCRdb keeps in-frame clones, though not all of them. The sample lists about 89,000 clones, about 94% occurring once. The chain employs TRBV14 and TRBJ2-5, with 8 bases aligning to TRBD1. Sequencing input: T cells isolated from PBMCs. This TCR was recovered from a human donor in good health. The CDR3 DNA reads as TGTGCCAGCAGCCAAGCCTCCGACAGGGGTGTACTGGAGACCCAGTACTTC. Its protein is CASSQASDRGVLETQYF.